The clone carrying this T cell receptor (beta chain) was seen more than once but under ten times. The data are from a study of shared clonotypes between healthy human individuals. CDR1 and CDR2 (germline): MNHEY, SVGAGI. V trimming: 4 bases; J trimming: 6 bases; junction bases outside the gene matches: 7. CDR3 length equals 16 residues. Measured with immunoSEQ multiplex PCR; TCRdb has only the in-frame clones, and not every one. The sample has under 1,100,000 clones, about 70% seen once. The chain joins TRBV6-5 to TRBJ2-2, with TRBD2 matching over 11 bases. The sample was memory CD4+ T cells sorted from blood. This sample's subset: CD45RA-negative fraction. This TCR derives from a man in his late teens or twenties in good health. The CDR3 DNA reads TGTGCCAGCAGTTTCCTTAGCGGGGGGGACGCCGGGGAGCTGTTTTTT. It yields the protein CASSFLSGGDAGELFF.